This T cell receptor beta chain was sequenced for a study of blood T cell repertoires in COVID-19. Whole-study context: COVID-19 samples, acute and convalescent, were from the United States, Italy and Spain.

Germline assignment: CDR1 SGHDT and CDR2 YYEEEE. V gave up 2 bases and J gave up 4 bases, with 9 bases separating them. This CDR3 has 13 amino acids. Sequencing was performed with immunoSEQ multiplex PCR; in TCRdb, only in-frame clones are kept and a portion is missing. This repertoire shows about 290,000 clones, just under 85% found once; its top ten account for approximately 4.1%. The sample taken for sequencing was peripheral blood. The source is a woman in her fifties or sixties with active or convalescent COVID-19. This chain uses TRBV5-6 with TRBJ1-2; D uncertain. The CDR3 reads CASSFGQSYGYTF. The DNA of the CDR3 is TGTGCCAGCAGCTTTGGGCAGTCCTATGGCTACACCTTC. Complete variable domain (other parts from reference TRBV5-6 and TRBJ1-2): DAGVTQSPTHLIKTRGQQVTLRCSPKSGHDTVSWYQQALGQGPQFIFQYYEEEERQRGNFPDRFSGHQFPNYSSELNVNALLLGDSALYLCASSFGQSYGYTFGSGTRLTVV.